These 17 T cell receptor beta chains were sequenced from one sample in a study of blood T cell repertoires in COVID-19. TCRdb keeps only in-frame clones here, not all; method: immunoSEQ multiplex PCR. The sample lists roughly 53,000 clones; 75% to 80% were seen once. Sequenced sample: peripheral blood. These receptors all stem from a man between 65 and 80 years old with active or convalescent COVID-19.

The genes are TRBV5-1 and TRBJ2-7, with 10 bases matching TRBD2. The CDR3 totals 16 residues. Germline-derived CDR1 and CDR2 are SGHRS and YFSETQ. With V trimmed by 4 bases and J by 5 bases, 12 bases remained unmatched. The CDR3 region has the DNA TGCGCCAGCAGCCCAAATGCAGCGGGAGGGCTCGACGAGCAGTACTTC. Encoded protein: CASSPNAAGGLDEQYF. The full variable domain, with the rest looked up from reference TRBV5-1 and TRBJ2-7, is KAGVTQTPRYLIKTRGQQVTLSCSPISGHRSVSWYQQTPGQGLQFLFEYFSETQRNKGNFPGRFSGRQFSNSRSEMNVSTLELGDSALYLCASSPNAAGGLDEQYFGPGTRLTVT.

The chain has TRBV4-2 and TRBJ1-6; perhaps TRBD1 as D (5 bases). The germline CDR1 and CDR2 sequences are LGHNA and YNFKEQ. The CDR3 spans 13 residues. V was trimmed by 3 bases and J by 11 bases, leaving 11 bases between them. The CDR3 DNA follows: TGTGCCAGCAGCCAGGACGCGGGGCCACCCCTCCACTTT. Residues: CASSQDAGPPLHF.

This clone was recorded once. The chain combines TRBV11-2 with TRBJ1-4; 8 bases are a match to TRBD1. J was trimmed by 0 bases and V by 3 bases; bases with no gene match: 0. The CDR3 is made up of 15 amino acids. Germline CDR1 reads SGHAT; CDR2 reads FQNNGV. CDR3 coding DNA: TGTGCCAGCAGCTTGGACAGGGCAACTAATGAAAAACTGTTTTTT. The encoded protein is CASSLDRATNEKLFF.

This clone has just one count. Other DNA sequences of this sample code for an identical CDR3. V gene TRBV7-2 combines with J gene TRBJ2-7, with 10 bases matching TRBD1. Germline V gene lookup returns CDR1 SGHTA and CDR2 FQGNSA. The CDR3 spans 15 residues. The V gene end was trimmed by 3 bases and the J gene end by 3 bases; junction bases not matched to a gene: 5. CDR3 sequence reads: CASSFTGTGVYEQYF. CDR3 coding DNA: TGTGCCAGCAGCTTTACCGGGACAGGGGTCTACGAGCAGTACTTC.

The V gene is TRBV11-2, the J gene TRBJ2-3; 7 nucleotides line up with TRBD2. The germline V gene encodes CDR1 SGHAT and CDR2 FQNNGV. This CDR3 spans 17 amino acids. After removal of 0 bases from V and 0 bases from J, the junction contained 6 bases not matched to a gene. The CDR3 DNA follows: TGTGCCAGCAGCTTAGATTCGTGGGAGGGAAGCACAGATACGCAGTATTTT. Its protein is CASSLDSWEGSTDTQYF.

This chain connects TRBV6-6 to TRBJ2-7; 9 bases align to TRBD1. The CDR3 is 14 amino acids. Germline V gives CDR1 MNHNY, CDR2 SVGAGI (reference sequence). V shed 10 bases and J 3 bases; nucleotides not matched to a gene: 10. CDR3 sequence (DNA): TGTGCCACCAGAGACAGGGGGTGGGGCTACGAGCAGTACTTC. Amino acid sequence: CATRDRGWGYEQYF.

The chain has TRBV11-2 and TRBJ2-7; 7 bases are a match to TRBD1. This CDR3 has 12 residues. V lost 5 bases and J lost 6; bases outside the gene matches: 4. CDR1 and CDR2 from the germline V gene are SGHAT and FQNNGV. This CDR3 reads CASSPPGGEQYF. In DNA form, the CDR3 reads TGTGCCAGCAGCCCGCCAGGGGGCGAGCAGTACTTC.

The J gene is TRBJ2-5, the V gene TRBV29-1, with 13 bases matching TRBD2. The germline V gene has CDR1 SQVTM and CDR2 ANQGSEA. Unmatched junction bases numbered 4, after V lost 7 bases and J lost 5 bases. The CDR3 length is 13 residues. CDR3: CSAETSGGETQYF. DNA for the CDR3: TGCAGCGCTGAGACTAGCGGGGGGGAGACCCAGTACTTC.

The chain links TRBV6-2 or TRBV6-3 to TRBJ2-7; a weak D match, TRBD1 (5 bases). The CDR3 sequence is 16 residues long. Trimming took off 2 bases at V and 3 bases at J, with 17 bases between the two ends. Germline CDR1 MNHEY, CDR2 SVGEGT. The CDR3 bases are TGTGCCAGCAGTTACCTCAGTCCCAGGGCTTTCTACGAGCAGTACTTC. This translates into CASSYLSPRAFYEQYF.

The chain joins TRBV6-2 or TRBV6-3 to TRBJ1-1; TRBD1 matches 7 bases. Trimming cost V 2 bases and J 6 bases; bases outside gene matches: 12. Germline V CDR1 and CDR2: MNHEY, SVGEGT. The CDR3 is 16 residues long. The chain's CDR3 is CASSYVDRVEKPEAFF. The CDR3 bases are TGTGCCAGCAGTTACGTCGACAGGGTTGAGAAACCTGAAGCTTTCTTT.

The chain uses TRBV4-1 and TRBJ1-1; 10 nucleotides line up with TRBD1. The J segment lost 1 base and the V segment lost 4 bases, leaving 0 bases of the junction unmatched. Germline assignment: CDR1 MGHRA and CDR2 YSYEKL. The length of the CDR3 is 14 residues. Written as DNA, the CDR3 is TGCGCCAGCAGCCGGGACAGGGGGAACACTGAAGCTTTCTTT. Translation: CASSRDRGNTEAFF.

J is TRBJ1-6 and V is TRBV4-1; D perhaps matches TRBD1 (6 bases). From germline, CDR1 is MGHRA and CDR2 YSYEKL. V lost 4 bases, J lost 7 bases, and 17 bases lay in between. The CDR3 extends over 16 amino acids. The CDR3 DNA follows: TGCGCCAGCAGCCTCACTCATCGGACAGACAATTCACCCCTCCACTTT. It encodes CASSLTHRTDNSPLHF.

This clone has only one observation. The CDR3, as DNA: TGTGCCAGCAGTTTTAATCTGGAGAACTATGGCTACACCTTC. It yields the protein CASSFNLENYGYTF. The chain recombines TRBV28 with TRBJ1-2; D not resolved. CDR3 length: 14 amino acids. Trimming shortened V by 3 bases and J by 2 bases, and 10 bases separated the two germline ends. CDR1 and CDR2 from the germline V gene are MDHEN and SYDVKM.

The rearrangement joins TRBV10-3 to TRBJ1-1; D possibly corresponds to TRBD1 (5 bases). The germline gives CDR1 ENHRY, CDR2 SYGVKD. The CDR3 loop spans 17 amino acids. The ends were cut back, 0 bases at V and 4 bases at J, with 18 bases in the middle. CDR3 bases: TGTGCCATCAGTGAGTCGATAAGCCAGGGTTCGGGCACTGAAGCTTTCTTT. Translated: CAISESISQGSGTEAFF.

This chain links TRBV11-3 with TRBJ2-7, with 10 bases identical to TRBD1. The ends lost 3 bases at V and 4 bases at J; junction bases unmatched: 6. The CDR3 runs 15 residues. The germline CDR1 and CDR2 sequences are SGHNT and YENEEA. The chain's CDR3 is CASSLDGDRGYEQYF. DNA for the CDR3: TGTGCCAGCAGCTTGGATGGGGACAGGGGTTACGAGCAGTACTTC.

The rearrangement joins TRBV6-2 or TRBV6-3 to TRBJ2-7, with 7 positions matching TRBD2. V dropped 0 bases and J dropped 5; count of bases not matched to a gene: 10. The length of the CDR3 is 16 residues. Per germline, CDR1 MNHEY and CDR2 SVGEGT. The CDR3 loop is CASSYSASGGADEQYF. The CDR3 DNA is TGTGCCAGCAGTTACTCGGCGTCGGGAGGCGCGGACGAGCAGTACTTC.

V usage is TRBV14 and J usage is TRBJ1-2; weak D call: TRBD1 (6 bases). V was trimmed by 9 bases and J by 8 bases, leaving 19 bases between them. This CDR3 is built from 13 residues. Germline assignment: CDR1 SGHDN and CDR2 FVKESK. The CDR3 sequence is CASTGHPSGGYTF. The CDR3 region has the DNA TGTGCCAGTACGGGACACCCGAGTGGAGGCTACACCTTC.